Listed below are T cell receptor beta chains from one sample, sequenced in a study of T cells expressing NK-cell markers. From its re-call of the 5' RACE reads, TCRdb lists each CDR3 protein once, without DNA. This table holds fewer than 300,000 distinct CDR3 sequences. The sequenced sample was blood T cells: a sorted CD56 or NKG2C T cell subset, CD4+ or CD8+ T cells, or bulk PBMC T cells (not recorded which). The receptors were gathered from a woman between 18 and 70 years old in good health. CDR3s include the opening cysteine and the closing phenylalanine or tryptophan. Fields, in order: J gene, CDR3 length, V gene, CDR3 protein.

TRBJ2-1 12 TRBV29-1 CSVLTGRDEQFF
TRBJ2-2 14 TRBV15 CATERGRVTGELFF
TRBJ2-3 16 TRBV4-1 CASSPGYGGRSDTQYF
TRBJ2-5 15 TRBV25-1 CASSGVWGEQETQYF
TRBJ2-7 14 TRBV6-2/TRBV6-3 CASSWKHGLYEQYF
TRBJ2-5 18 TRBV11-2 CASSEPDSLRMFQETQYF
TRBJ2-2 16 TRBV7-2 CASSLWTGLGTGELFF
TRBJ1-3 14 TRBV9 CASSVGATGNTIYF
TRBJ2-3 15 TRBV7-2 CASNRRTTSTDTQYF
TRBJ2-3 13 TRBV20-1 CSAPGVGTDTQYF
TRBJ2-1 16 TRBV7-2 CASSLGRQGATQEQFF
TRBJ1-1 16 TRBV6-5 CASSYGASGVNTEAFF
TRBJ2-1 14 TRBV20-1 CSAPAGTSYNEQFF
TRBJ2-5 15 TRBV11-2 CASSLMRGNQETQYF
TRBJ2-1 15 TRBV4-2 CASSQASGEYNEQFF
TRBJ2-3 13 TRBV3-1 CASSLSGRDTQYF
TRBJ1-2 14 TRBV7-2 CASSLSDRYYGYTF
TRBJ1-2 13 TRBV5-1 CASSQSFPYGYTF
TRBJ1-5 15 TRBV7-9 CASSLQGEGNQPQHF
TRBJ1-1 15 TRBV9 CASSARREGDTEAFF
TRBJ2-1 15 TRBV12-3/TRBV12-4 CASSAGLALYNEQFF
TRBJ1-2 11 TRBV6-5 CASSTGRGYTF
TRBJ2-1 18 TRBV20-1 CSARDPLAGGPYYNEQFF
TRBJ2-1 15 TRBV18 CASSSLGAQYNEQFF
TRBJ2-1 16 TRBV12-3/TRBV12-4 CASSFPRGRPYNEQFF
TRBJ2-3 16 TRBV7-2 CASSLAGGGNTDTQYF
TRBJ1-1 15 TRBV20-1 CSARWTGVLNTEAFF
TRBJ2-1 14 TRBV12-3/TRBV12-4 CASTKRDSYNEQFF
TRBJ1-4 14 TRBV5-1 CASRQTGDGEKLFF
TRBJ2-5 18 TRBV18 CASSPPSRTSGREETQYF
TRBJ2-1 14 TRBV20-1 CSARRPGGRSEQFF
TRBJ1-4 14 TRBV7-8 CASSLALPNEKLFF
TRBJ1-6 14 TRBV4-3 CASSQDYSNSPLHF
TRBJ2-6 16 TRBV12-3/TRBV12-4 CASSPGQASGANVLTF
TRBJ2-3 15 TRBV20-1 CSARDIQSLTYTQYF
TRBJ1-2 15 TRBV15 CATSRDLTGGYGYTF
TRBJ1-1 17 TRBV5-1 CASSPGGAGGQNTEAFF